This TCR beta chain came from a study of radiotherapy plus CTLA-4 blockade in lung cancer listed by TCRdb under 2018. For context, the study as a whole: Among enrolled patients, 15% to 20% had an objective response and 25% to 40% reached disease control. Summary of the overall study and its limitations: Increased serum interferon-beta after radiation, together with early dynamic changes in blood T cell clones, were reported to be the strongest predictors of response. TCR clones derived from tumors expanded in peripheral blood after treatment with radiotherapy and ipilimumab.

Trimming at the junction amounts to 4 bases on V and 0 bases on J, and the germline ends lie 10 bases apart. Measured from the cysteine to the phenylalanine, the CDR3 is 15 residues long. This entry keeps only the CDR3 DNA: 45 bases, framed from base 1. Based on the germline V gene, the CDR1 and CDR2 sequences are SGHTA and FQGNSA. In this study, focal radiation therapy paired with CTLA-4 blockade (ipilimumab) was tested in patients who had chemo-refractory metastatic non-small-cell lung cancer. Preparation of the library involved the immunoSEQ multiplex PCR assay. Here the immuneACCESS table is served through TCRdb, limited to in-frame sequences with V and J called. Missing clones are a known gap in these copies; in checked studies unresolved V genes cover under half, and the rest lacks a known reason. This sample has about 88,000 clones in its table, and 55% to 75% of those were observed once. Of the sample, over 12% falls within the top ten clones.

On this clone: Its specific antigen is unknown. The sample holds no much larger clone one base away, and base qualities are not on file.

The clonotype originates from a human donor with non-small cell lung cancer that progressed on radiotherapy plus ipilimumab. Recombination connected TRBV7-2 to TRBJ1-3; no confident D gene assignment can be made. Sequences were derived from peripheral blood, sampled from a patient treated with radiotherapy plus ipilimumab. CDR3 loop: CASSSLAHSGNTIYF. The DNA sequence is TGTGCCAGCAGCTCCCTCGCCCACTCTGGAAACACCATATATTTT. With the rest looked up from the reference TRBV7-2 and TRBJ1-3 genes rather than sequenced, the full variable domain is GAGVSQSPSNKVTEKGKDVELRCDPISGHTALYWYRQSLGQGLEFLIYFQGNSAPDKSGLPSDRFSAERTGGSVSTLTIQRTQQEDSAVYLCASSSLAHSGNTIYFGEGSWLTVV.